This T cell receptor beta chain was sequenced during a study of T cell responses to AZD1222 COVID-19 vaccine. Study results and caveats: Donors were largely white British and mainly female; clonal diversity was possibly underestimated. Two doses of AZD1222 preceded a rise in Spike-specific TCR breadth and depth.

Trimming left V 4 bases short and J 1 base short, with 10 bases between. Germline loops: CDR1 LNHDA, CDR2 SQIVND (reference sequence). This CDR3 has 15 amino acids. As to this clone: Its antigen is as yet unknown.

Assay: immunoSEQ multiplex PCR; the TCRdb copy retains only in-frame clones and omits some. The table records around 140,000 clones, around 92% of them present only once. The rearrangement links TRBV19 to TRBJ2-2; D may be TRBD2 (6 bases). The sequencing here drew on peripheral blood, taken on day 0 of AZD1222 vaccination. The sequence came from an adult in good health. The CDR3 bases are TGTGCCAGTAGTAAGGGACTCCAGAACACCGGGGAGCTGTTTTTT. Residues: CASSKGLQNTGELFF. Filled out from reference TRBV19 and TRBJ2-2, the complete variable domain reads DGGITQSPKYLFRKEGQNVTLSCEQNLNHDAMYWYRQDPGQGLRLIYYSQIVNDFQKGDIAEGYSVSREKKESFPLTVTSAQKNPTAFYLCASSKGLQNTGELFFGEGSRLTVL.